The sequence of this TCR beta chain was determined in a study of CD8 T cells in ankylosing spondylitis. About this clonotype: The antigen remains undetermined.

MiXCR, applied by TCRdb to the 5' RACE reads, yields one record per CDR3 protein. Found here are 200,000 to 300,000 distinct CDR3 sequences, roughly a tenth of them singletons; the top ten hold 2.6%. The CDR3 sequence is 16 residues long. Germline V lookup: CDR1 SGHVS, CDR2 FQNEAQ. With V trimmed by 2 bases and J by 4 bases, 5 bases remained unmatched. Broader study findings: A TCR beta motif made of several highly homologous variants seemed typical of ankylosing spondylitis blood.

The V and J genes are TRBV7-8 and TRBJ2-1, with TRBD2 matching over 10 bases. The sequence was obtained from a male donor with ankylosing spondylitis or in good health (not recorded which). Sequenced: blood, either unsorted or a sorted T cell fraction (not recorded which). CDR3 region: CASSLLAGAPYNEQFF. The CDR3 bases are TGTGCCAGCAGCTTACTAGCGGGAGCGCCTTACAATGAGCAGTTCTTC.